This TCR beta chain was identified during a study of early T cells in non-severe SARS-CoV-2 infection. Tagging with unique molecular identifiers was applied to individual cDNA molecules. MiXCR was run by TCRdb on the 5' RACE reads, yielding one entry per CDR3 protein. The sample includes tens of thousands of distinct CDR3 sequences, around 6.1% of them seen just once. The CDR3 loop spans 15 amino acids. The germline V and J ends were trimmed by 5 bases and 2 bases, with 14 bases remaining between them. Germline CDR1 and CDR2: SGHTA and FQGNSA. Here the sequenced sample was whole blood, taken at baseline. The rearrangement links TRBV7-2 to TRBJ2-3, with D perhaps TRBD1 or TRBD2 (5 bases each). The clonotype comes from an adult who was a healthcare worker with PCR-confirmed SARS-CoV-2 infection or an uninfected control (not recorded which). This CDR3 is CASSPAPGTTDTQYF. The CDR3 region has the DNA TGTGCCAGCAGCCCCGCCCCAGGGACCACAGATACGCAGTATTTT.